The 28 T cell receptor beta chains below all came from one sample that was sequenced in a study of T-cell reconstitution after alpha-beta-depleted transplantation in children. The authors prepared the TCRbeta library with unique molecular identifiers. TCRdb recomputed calls from the PCR reads with MiXCR, one row per CDR3 protein. The repertoire consists of approximately 590,000 distinct CDR3 sequences, with over 9.5% occurring once and the leading ten covering about 4%. Material: PBMCs from the stem cell graft donor, obtained from the stem cell graft. These TCRs come from a human donor who donated a stem cell graft to a child with acute myeloid leukemia.

This chain connects TRBV12-3 or TRBV12-4 to TRBJ2-1; 9 bases fit TRBD1. The V and J ends lost 5 bases and 8 bases, in that order; junction bases with no gene match: 7. The CDR3 covers 14 residues. The CDR3 DNA reads as TGTGCCAGCAGTGAGGACAGGGGAATCGATGAGCAGTTCTTC. Translation gives CASSEDRGIDEQFF.

This sequence joins TRBV19 and TRBJ1-1; the D gene is possibly TRBD1 (6 bases). This CDR3 contains 16 residues. Germline V gives CDR1 LNHDA, CDR2 SQIVND (reference sequence). The V end lost 5 bases, the J end lost 4 bases, and 20 bases lay between the germline ends. The CDR3 protein is CASSGGLTGQSTEAFF. The CDR3 coding sequence is TGTGCCAGTAGTGGGGGACTGACAGGTCAAAGCACTGAAGCTTTCTTT.

This clonotype came up many times. The chain recombines TRBV2 with TRBJ2-1; possible D gene TRBD1, 7 bases. This CDR3 is built from 15 residues. Germline V gene sequence: CDR1 SNHLY, CDR2 FYNNEI. V was shortened by 7 bases and J by 2 bases, with 15 bases between the two germline ends. CDR3 nucleotides: TGTGCCAGCAATACAGGGGACTTCACCTACAATGAGCAGTTCTTC. Its protein product is CASNTGDFTYNEQFF.

The CDR3: CSARPTTGKNQPQHF. DNA of the CDR3: TGCAGTGCTAGACCCACAACAGGGAAGAATCAGCCCCAGCATTTT. The rearrangement uses TRBV20-1 and TRBJ1-5, with D perhaps TRBD1 (6 bases). Trimming cost V 2 bases and J 4 bases, with 15 bases left between them. The germline gives CDR1 DFQATT, CDR2 SNEGSKA (reference sequence). CDR3 length: 15 residues.

This clonotype came up a few times. The chain recombines TRBV6-2 or TRBV6-3 with TRBJ2-7; 7 positions match TRBD2. J gave up 0 bases and V 10 bases, and 9 bases lay outside the gene matches. Germline CDR1 reads MNHEY; CDR2 reads SVGEGT. CDR3 length equals 14 residues. In DNA form, the CDR3 reads TGTGCCATCCGGAGGCGGGAGACCTCCTACGAGCAGTACTTC. Protein product: CAIRRRETSYEQYF.

The chain joins TRBV5-1 to TRBJ2-1; D tentatively fits TRBD1 or TRBD2 (5 bases each). CDR1 and CDR2 from the germline V gene are SGHRS and YFSETQ. Trimming stripped 5 bases from V and 8 bases from J, with 17 bases between. The CDR3 runs 14 residues. Here the CDR3 DNA reads TGCGCCAGCAGAGCCGGGACGTTGGGGGATGAGCAGTTCTTC. Residues: CASRAGTLGDEQFF.

This chain links TRBV4-3 with TRBJ2-7; 7 bases match TRBD1. The ends lost 0 bases at V and 4 bases at J; junction bases unmatched: 9. This CDR3 has 16 amino acids. Germline V gene sequence: CDR1 LGHNA, CDR2 YSLEER. The CDR3 is CASSQDRAQGDYEQYF. In DNA, the CDR3 is TGCGCCAGCAGCCAAGATAGGGCGCAGGGGGATTACGAGCAGTACTTC.

This clonotype was observed a few times. The J gene is TRBJ2-1, the V gene TRBV12-3 or TRBV12-4; 15 nucleotides agree with TRBD2. The V gene end was trimmed by 4 bases and the J gene end by 2 bases; junction bases not matched to a gene: 6. The CDR3 has 18 residues. DNA of the CDR3: TGTGCCAGCAGTTCTGGACTAGCGGGAGGGCCACCCTACAATGAGCAGTTCTTC. Its translation: CASSSGLAGGPPYNEQFF.

This clonotype was picked up many times. The rearrangement uses TRBV11-1 and TRBJ2-7, with D unclear. Deletions cut 1 base from V and 4 bases from J, with 11 bases between. CDR1 and CDR2 (germline): SGHAT, FQDESV (reference sequence). This CDR3 is built from 14 residues. The CDR3 DNA sequence: TGTGCCAGCAGCTTAGGTGGCACGCCGTACGAGCAGTACTTC. It codes for CASSLGGTPYEQYF. Drawing the rest from reference TRBV11-1 and TRBJ2-7, the complete variable domain is EAEVAQSPRYKITEKSQAVAFWCDPISGHATLYWYRQILGQGPELLVQFQDESVVDDSQLPKDRFSAERLKGVDSTLKIQPAELGDSAMYLCASSLGGTPYEQYFGPGTRLTVT.

This clonotype was found many times. V is TRBV6-5 and J is TRBJ1-1; D not resolved. V shed 7 bases and J shed 0 bases, with 12 bases lying between them. Looked up from germline, CDR1 is MNHEY and CDR2 is SVGAGI. The CDR3 totals 14 residues. The CDR3 coding sequence is TGTGCCAGCACCCCGAGGGTTATGAACACTGAAGCTTTCTTT. This encodes CASTPRVMNTEAFF.

This clonotype was seen only a few times. The genes are TRBV5-1 and TRBJ2-7; TRBD1 is a possible D gene (6 bases). V lost 6 bases, J lost 7 bases, and 23 bases lay in between. Germline V CDR1 and CDR2: SGHRS, YFSETQ. The CDR3 extends over 15 amino acids. CDR3 loop: CASKVATGISGEQYF. In DNA, the CDR3 is TGCGCCAGCAAGGTCGCCACAGGGATATCGGGGGAGCAGTACTTC.

The chain couples TRBV7-9 to TRBJ2-2, with TRBD2 identical over 7 bases. CDR3 size: 16 residues. V lost 2 bases to trimming and J lost 4 bases; unmatched junction nucleotides: 7. CDR1 and CDR2 from the germline V gene are SEHNR and FQNEAQ (reference sequence). This chain's CDR3 is CASSLYGGSGTGELFF. The DNA of the CDR3 is TGTGCCAGCAGCTTATACGGCGGGAGCGGCACCGGGGAGCTGTTTTTT.

The rearrangement uses TRBV4-2 and TRBJ1-3; 8 nucleotides match TRBD1. Per the germline V gene, CDR1 is LGHNA and CDR2 is YNFKEQ. This CDR3 is 16 amino acids long. V shed 1 base and J 0 bases; nucleotides not matched to a gene: 2. The CDR3 region has the DNA TGTGCCAGCAGCCAAGGGGACAGGTTCTCTGGAAACACCATATATTTT. It translates to CASSQGDRFSGNTIYF.

The genes are TRBV29-1 and TRBJ2-7; the match to TRBD1 covers 10 bases. Germline CDR1 reads SQVTM; CDR2 reads ANQGSEA. V shed 4 bases and J 6 bases; nucleotides not matched to a gene: 6. The CDR3 is made up of 13 amino acids. The CDR3, as DNA: TGCAGCGTTGGGGGACAGGGGTGGGGCGAGCAGTACTTC. Protein sequence: CSVGGQGWGEQYF.

This clonotype showed up many times. V and J are TRBV20-1 and TRBJ2-1; no clear D gene. Germline V CDR1 and CDR2: DFQATT, SNEGSKA (reference sequence). This CDR3 has 14 residues. V lost 1 base and J lost 4, with 11 bases in between. CDR3 nucleotide sequence: TGCAGTGCTAGAGGAGGCCAGAAATACAATGAGCAGTTCTTC. This codes for CSARGGQKYNEQFF.

The CDR3 loop reads CSVEAMPVVSYNEQFF. CDR3 in DNA: TGCAGCGTTGAAGCCATGCCAGTCGTGTCCTACAATGAGCAGTTCTTC. This rearrangement joins TRBV29-1 to TRBJ2-1, with no clear D. V lost 1 base, J lost 1 base, and 14 bases lay in between. Looked up from germline, CDR1 is SQVTM and CDR2 is ANQGSEA. This CDR3 has 16 residues.

The rearrangement uses TRBV27 and TRBJ2-6, with 7 bases fitting TRBD2. Germline lookup yields CDR1 MNHEY and CDR2 SMNVEV (reference sequence). After removal of 0 bases from V and 0 bases from J, the junction contained 5 bases not matched to a gene. This CDR3 is 18 amino acids long. CDR3 nucleotide sequence: TGTGCCAGCAGTTTATCGCCTAGCGGAGTCTCTGGGGCCAACGTCCTGACTTTC. Translating it yields CASSLSPSGVSGANVLTF.

In its sample, this clonotype was seen many times. The J gene is TRBJ2-1, the V gene TRBV14, with 7 bases that match TRBD2. The V and J ends lost 0 bases and 14 bases, in that order; junction bases with no gene match: 7. The CDR3 runs 13 residues. The germline V gene has CDR1 SGHDN and CDR2 FVKESK. CDR3 in amino acids: CASSQEGIREEFF. For the CDR3, the DNA is TGTGCCAGCAGCCAAGAGGGGATCCGGGAGGAGTTCTTC. The variable domain in full, completed from reference TRBV14 and TRBJ2-1, reads EAGVTQFPSHSVIEKGQTVTLRCDPISGHDNLYWYRRVMGKEIKFLLHFVKESKQDESGMPNNRFLAERTGGTYSTLKVQPAELEDSGVYFCASSQEGIREEFFGPGTRLTVL.

V usage is TRBV4-3 and J usage is TRBJ2-1, with 9 bases matching TRBD2. The CDR3 extends over 16 amino acids. CDR1 LGHNA and CDR2 YSLEER come from the germline V gene. J was trimmed by 3 bases and V by 4 bases; bases with no gene match: 7. CDR3 sequence (DNA): TGCGCCAGCAGCCCCGCGGCTAGCGGGAACTACAATGAGCAGTTCTTC. It translates to CASSPAASGNYNEQFF.

This clonotype was counted only a few times. This chain links TRBV2 with TRBJ2-6, with 9 bases that match TRBD1. The germline V gene encodes CDR1 SNHLY and CDR2 FYNNEI. V dropped 6 bases and J dropped 1; count of bases not matched to a gene: 4. The CDR3 runs to 16 residues. The CDR3: CASRNRGLSGANVLTF. DNA for the CDR3: TGTGCCAGCAGGAACAGGGGGCTTTCTGGGGCCAACGTCCTGACTTTC.

This clonotype occurred many times. The V call is TRBV20-1, the J call TRBJ1-5; D is unresolved. The CDR3 runs 16 residues. Germline lookup yields CDR1 DFQATT and CDR2 SNEGSKA (reference sequence). The germline V and J ends were trimmed by 1 base and 5 bases, with 18 bases remaining between them. In DNA form, the CDR3 reads TGCAGTGCTAGAGTGAGGGCGCAGAGGGCCGATCAGCCCCAGCATTTT. It translates to CSARVRAQRADQPQHF.

The genes are TRBV11-2 and TRBJ2-1; no clear D gene. The V gene's germline CDR1 is SGHAT and CDR2 FQNNGV. The ends were cut back, 6 bases at V and 0 bases at J, with 12 bases in the middle. CDR3 length: 15 amino acids. Here the CDR3 reads CASRWTPGSYNEQFF. The CDR3 bases are TGTGCCAGCAGATGGACCCCCGGCTCCTACAATGAGCAGTTCTTC.

CDR3 DNA sequence: TGTGCCAGCAGTCTTTGGGTGGCGGAGAGGACCCAGTACTTC. As protein: CASSLWVAERTQYF. J is TRBJ2-5 and V is TRBV27; D remains ambiguous. The CDR3 runs 14 residues. V was cut by 5 bases and J by 7 bases, with 17 bases left in between. Germline loops: CDR1 MNHEY, CDR2 SMNVEV (reference sequence).

At least ten counts were recorded for this clonotype. J is TRBJ2-1 and V is TRBV15; the D is unclear. The CDR3 has 12 residues. Trimming stripped 0 bases from V and 8 bases from J, with 5 bases between. Germline V gene sequence: CDR1 LNHNV, CDR2 YYDKDF (reference sequence). CDR3 sequence reads: CATSREVDEQFF. The CDR3 DNA reads TGTGCCACCAGCAGAGAAGTGGATGAGCAGTTCTTC.

In the case of this clonotype: One end of the junction varies from germline; a read error may be responsible. The J gene is TRBJ2-3, the V gene TRBV11-1; possibly TRBD2 for D (5 bases). CDR3 length equals 12 residues. The germline V gene encodes CDR1 SGHAT and CDR2 FQDESV (reference sequence). CDR3 sequence: CASSSNSPDFHF. The CDR3 coding sequence is TGTGCCAGCAGCTCTAACTCCCCGGACTTCCATTTT.

The V and J genes are TRBV12-3 or TRBV12-4 and TRBJ2-2, with D unresolved. The CDR3 runs 16 residues. V lost 5 bases and J 3 bases, leaving 16 bases between the germline ends. CDR3 DNA sequence: TGTGCCAGCAGTCCCTCCAGCAGCGCGTACACCGGGGAGCTGTTTTTT. Encoded protein: CASSPSSSAYTGELFF.

At least ten counts were recorded for this clonotype. The V gene is TRBV6-2 or TRBV6-3, the J gene TRBJ2-1; D ambiguous. The germline V gene has CDR1 MNHEY and CDR2 SVGEGT. This CDR3 region has 14 residues. Trimming took 9 bases from V and 2 from J, leaving 14 bases between them. The CDR3: CASRVGVAYNEQFF. The CDR3 bases are TGTGCCAGTCGGGTGGGTGTCGCCTACAATGAGCAGTTCTTC.

This clonotype was seen once. This sequence joins TRBV10-3 and TRBJ2-1; D tentatively fits TRBD1 or TRBD2 (5 bases each). This CDR3 region has 14 residues. Between the trimmed V and J ends, which lost 8 bases and 0 bases, there was a span of 11 bases. Germline assignment: CDR1 ENHRY and CDR2 SYGVKD. The CDR3 sequence: CAIGTESSYNEQFF. The CDR3 region has the DNA TGTGCCATCGGGACGGAGAGCTCCTACAATGAGCAGTTCTTC.